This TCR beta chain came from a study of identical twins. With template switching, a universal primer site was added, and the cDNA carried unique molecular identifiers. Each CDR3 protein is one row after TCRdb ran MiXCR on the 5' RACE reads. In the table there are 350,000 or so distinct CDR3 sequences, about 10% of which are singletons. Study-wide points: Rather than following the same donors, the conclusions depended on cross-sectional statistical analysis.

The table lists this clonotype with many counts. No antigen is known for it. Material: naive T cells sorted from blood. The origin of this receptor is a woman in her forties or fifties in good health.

CDR3 bases: TGCAGCACCCTAGGGAGGACCGACAATGAGCAGTTCTTC. Translating gives CSTLGRTDNEQFF. The chain combines TRBV20-1 with TRBJ2-1; the D gene is possibly TRBD2 (6 bases). The germline V gene encodes CDR1 DFQATT and CDR2 SNEGSKA (reference sequence). The length of the CDR3 is 13 residues.